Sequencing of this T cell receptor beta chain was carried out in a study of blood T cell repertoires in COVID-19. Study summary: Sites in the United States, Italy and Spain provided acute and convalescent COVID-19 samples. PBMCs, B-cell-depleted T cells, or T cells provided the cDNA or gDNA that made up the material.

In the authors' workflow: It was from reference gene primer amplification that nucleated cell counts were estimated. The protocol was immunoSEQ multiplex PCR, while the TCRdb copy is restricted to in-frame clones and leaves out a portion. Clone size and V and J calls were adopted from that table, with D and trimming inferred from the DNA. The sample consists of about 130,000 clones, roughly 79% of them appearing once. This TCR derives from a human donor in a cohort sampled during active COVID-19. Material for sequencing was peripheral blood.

CDR3 sequence: CASSAGQGLFNEQFF. CDR3 DNA: TGTGCCAGCAGCGCGGGACAGGGGCTATTCAATGAGCAGTTCTTC. J is TRBJ2-1 and V is TRBV2, with TRBD1 matching 10 bases. The CDR3 covers 15 residues. Germline V CDR1 and CDR2: SNHLY, FYNNEI. V was clipped by 6 bases and J by 6 bases; unmatched bases: 8.